This T cell receptor (beta chain) was found in a study of immune characterization of retroperitoneal liposarcoma. Each CDR3 protein is one row after TCRdb ran MiXCR on the PCR reads. The sample shows some 10,000 distinct CDR3 sequences, roughly a quarter of them seen only once. In its sample, this clonotype was seen a few times. Sequenced input: tumor tissue. This clonotype was sampled from a female donor with retroperitoneal liposarcoma.

The CDR3, as DNA: TGTGCCAGCAGCTTGGACCCCACTGAGCGTGGCTACACCTTC. The encoded protein is CASSLDPTERGYTF. The V gene is TRBV11-3, the J gene TRBJ1-2; D unclear. This CDR3 has 14 residues. The V gene lost 3 bases and the J gene lost 7 bases, with 15 bases spanning the gap. Germline V lookup: CDR1 SGHNT, CDR2 YENEEA.